This T cell receptor (beta chain) originates from a study of shared clonotypes between healthy human individuals. The study ran the assay at deep level. The protocol was immunoSEQ multiplex PCR, while the TCRdb copy is restricted to in-frame clones and leaves out a portion. Of about 990,000 clones in the sample, approximately 78% were seen once. The ends were cut back, 4 bases at V and 0 bases at J, with 13 bases in the middle. CDR3 size: 15 residues. Germline V lookup: CDR1 GTSNPN, CDR2 SVGIG (reference sequence). This clone appeared a few times. Its specificity is not known. Overall study findings and caveats: In general, naive subsets displayed greater estimated richness than memory subsets did. Clonotypes that were shared across a handful of donors made up about 4.5% of naive CD4 clonotypes.

V and J are TRBV30 and TRBJ1-3; D ambiguous. Specimen: memory CD4+ T cells from PBMCs. The sample's subset: CD45RA-negative fraction. This clonotype was sampled from a man between 18 and 29 years old in good health. Some clones in this sample may be carry-over from other donors' samples. CDR3 nucleotide sequence: TGTGCCTGGAATATAAGGGAAGTCTCTGGAAACACCATATATTTT. Amino acid sequence: CAWNIREVSGNTIYF.